Shown below are 16 T cell receptor beta chains from a single sample sequenced in a study of blood T cells in healthy people across ages. It was with a sample-barcoded 5' primer and a J-beta primer mix that a second PCR of roughly 6 to 12 cycles was run. MiXCR was run by TCRdb on the 5' RACE reads, yielding one entry per CDR3 protein. The sample gives around 670,000 distinct CDR3 sequences, about 30% of which show up once; around 16% is in the top ten. The sample taken for sequencing was blood. Receptors originate from a woman older than 75 in good health.

This clonotype was found many times. The genes are TRBV7-3 and TRBJ2-7, with D perhaps matching TRBD2 (7 bases). V lost 0 bases and J lost 4, with 13 bases in between. The CDR3 is made up of 15 amino acids. Germline CDR1 is SGHTA and CDR2 is FQGTGA. The chain's CDR3 is CASSLTSGGRYEQYF. CDR3 coding DNA: TGTGCCAGCAGCTTAACATCGGGGGGCAGATACGAGCAGTACTTC.

The chain couples TRBV29-1 to TRBJ1-5, with D perhaps matching TRBD1 (6 bases). The germline V and J ends were trimmed by 4 bases and 6 bases, with 10 bases remaining between them. CDR1 and CDR2 (germline): SQVTM, ANQGSEA. The CDR3 runs 12 residues. CDR3 sequence: CSVGEQGQPQHF. DNA of the CDR3: TGCAGCGTTGGTGAACAGGGTCAGCCCCAGCATTTT. Full variable domain (outside the CDR3, taken from reference TRBV29-1 and TRBJ1-5): SAVISQKPSRDICQRGTSLTIQCQVDSQVTMMFWYRQQPGQSLTLIATANQGSEATYESGFVIDKFPISRPNLTFSTLTVSNMSPEDSSIYLCSVGEQGQPQHFGDGTRLSIL.

This clonotype occurred many times. This chain connects TRBV4-3 to TRBJ2-1, with D possibly being TRBD2 (6 bases). Germline V gene data show CDR1 as LGHNA and CDR2 as YSLEER. This CDR3 is built from 18 residues. Trimming took 0 bases from V and 0 from J, leaving 15 bases between them. Here the CDR3 DNA reads TGCGCCAGCAGCCAAGATTACCGGGGGATGGCCTCCTACAATGAGCAGTTCTTC. Translating it yields CASSQDYRGMASYNEQFF.

In this sample, this clonotype turned up many times. The genes are TRBV7-2 and TRBJ2-5, with D perhaps being TRBD1 or TRBD2 (5 bases each). This CDR3 is built from 16 residues. The germline gives CDR1 SGHTA, CDR2 FQGNSA. Trimming shortened V by 5 bases and J by 2 bases, and 18 bases separated the two germline ends. The CDR3 DNA follows: TGTGCCAGCAGCCGCCAGGGAGCTGTCCGACAAGAGACCCAGTACTTC. Translating it yields CASSRQGAVRQETQYF.

The rearrangement links TRBV6-6 to TRBJ2-3; D ambiguous. This CDR3 has 12 residues. Germline lookup yields CDR1 MNHNY and CDR2 SVGAGI (reference sequence). The V and J ends lost 5 bases and 11 bases respectively, with 14 bases between them. The CDR3: CASSHDPLMQYF. CDR3 nucleotide sequence: TGTGCCAGCAGTCACGACCCCTTAATGCAGTATTTT.

A note on this clonotype: This may arise from a read error, as a much more abundant clone is one base away. The rearrangement joins TRBV2 to TRBJ2-1; 8 nucleotides align to TRBD2. The J segment lost 4 bases and the V segment lost 11 bases, leaving 10 bases of the junction unmatched. This CDR3 has 14 amino acids. Germline values: CDR1 SNHLY, CDR2 FYNNEI. Here the CDR3 DNA reads TGTGCCGCGGGGGGCAGGGGTGATTACAATGAGCAGTTCTTC. It specifies CAAGGRGDYNEQFF.

This clonotype was seen ten or more times. This chain joins TRBV20-1 and TRBJ2-7, with D possibly matching TRBD1 (5 bases). The CDR3 sequence is 14 residues long. From germline, CDR1 is DFQATT and CDR2 SNEGSKA (reference sequence). V lost 3 bases, J lost 0 bases, and 12 bases lay in between. CDR3 region: CSASGRASSYEQYF. In DNA, the CDR3 is TGCAGTGCTAGTGGCAGGGCCAGCTCCTACGAGCAGTACTTC.

A remark on this clonotype: A much more abundant neighbour one base away suggests this may be a read error. The chain uses TRBV9 and TRBJ2-4; TRBD2 matches 12 bases. The CDR3 is made up of 18 amino acids. The germline CDR1 and CDR2 sequences are SGDLS and YYNGEE. The CDR3 DNA follows: TGTGCCAGCAGCGTAGGGCTAGCGGGGGGGCTAGCCAAAAACATTCAGTGCTTC. Its translation: CASSVGLAGGLAKNIQCF.

This clonotype has at least ten counts. The chain carries TRBV28 and TRBJ1-4; D is unresolved. Germline lookup yields CDR1 MDHEN and CDR2 SYDVKM. This CDR3 has 15 residues. Trimming pared 6 bases from V and 3 bases from J, leaving 14 bases between. The CDR3 region is CASSLTSAANEKLFF. Here the CDR3 DNA reads TGTGCCAGCAGCCTGACAAGCGCGGCTAATGAAAAACTGTTTTTT.

The chain links TRBV6-5 to TRBJ1-1; D unclear. V gave up 5 bases and J gave up 4 bases, with 14 bases separating them. Germline-derived CDR1 and CDR2 are MNHEY and SVGAGI. The CDR3 covers 14 residues. DNA for the CDR3: TGTGCCAGCAGTCCCAGAGAGCGTGCCACTGAAGCTTTCTTT. This encodes CASSPRERATEAFF.

At least ten counts were recorded for this clonotype. The chain uses TRBV20-1 and TRBJ2-7; tentatively, D is TRBD1 or TRBD2 (5 bases each). There are 13 residues in the CDR3. The V and J ends lost 3 bases and 0 bases respectively, with 9 bases between them. Germline CDR1 reads DFQATT; CDR2 reads SNEGSKA (reference sequence). The DNA of the CDR3 is TGCAGTGCTAGTTCGGGGCGCTCCTACGAGCAGTACTTC. It is translated as CSASSGRSYEQYF.

The rearrangement links TRBV20-1 to TRBJ2-7; 11 positions match TRBD2. Looked up from germline, CDR1 is DFQATT and CDR2 is SNEGSKA (reference sequence). V shed 4 bases and J 10 bases; nucleotides not matched to a gene: 6. The CDR3 contains 12 residues. CDR3 DNA: TGCAGTGCTAAAGGGACTAGCGGAATACAGTACTTC. It is translated as CSAKGTSGIQYF.

This clonotype came up many times. J is TRBJ2-7 and V is TRBV5-1; D is tentatively TRBD1 or TRBD2 (5 bases each). With 3 bases removed from V and 4 bases from J, the gap between germline ends came to 20 bases. The CDR3 spans 16 residues. Germline V gene data show CDR1 as SGHRS and CDR2 as YFSETQ. CDR3 coding DNA: TGCGCCAGCAGCTACGGGACGCTCTCATCCAGGTACGAGCAGTACTTC. The encoded protein is CASSYGTLSSRYEQYF.

Notes on this clonotype: This may be a read error, as it is one base from a much larger clone. The chain uses TRBV19 and TRBJ2-5; TRBD1 is a possible D gene (5 bases). The DNA end is more similar to TRBJ2-7, so the J call may be wrong. Looked up from germline, CDR1 is LNHDA and CDR2 is SQIVND (reference sequence). The CDR3 has 14 amino acids. The DNA for the CDR3 is TGTGCCAGTAGTCCCGGACGTGGGGCTGGCGAGCAGTACTTC. This gives the protein CASSPGRGAGEQYF.

J is TRBJ1-4 and V is TRBV6-1, with D possibly being TRBD1 (5 bases). The CDR3 totals 15 residues. Trimming took 8 bases from V and 0 from J, leaving 13 bases between them. Germline assignment: CDR1 MNHNS and CDR2 SASEGT. This chain's CDR3 is CASEGRRTTNEKLFF. The CDR3 nucleotides are TGTGCCAGCGAGGGACGGAGGACAACTAATGAAAAACTGTTTTTT.

This clonotype occurred many times. The chain employs TRBV7-6 and TRBJ2-7, with unresolved D. From germline, CDR1 is SGHVS and CDR2 FNYEAQ. The CDR3 extends over 14 amino acids. Trimming removed 2 bases from V and 1 base from J, with 9 bases in between. The CDR3 DNA follows: TGTGCCAGCAGCTTAACCGATACATCCTACGAGCAGTACTTC. Translation: CASSLTDTSYEQYF.